This is a list of T cell receptor beta chains from one sample in a study of blood T cell repertoires in COVID-19. The assay was immunoSEQ multiplex PCR, and TCRdb's table has in-frame clones only and misses some. The sample includes 300,000 to 350,000 clones, 90% of them seen just once. The sequenced sample consisted of PBMCs or T cells enriched from blood (not recorded which). The receptors here all came from a woman younger than 35 with acute COVID-19. CDR3s include the opening cysteine and the closing phenylalanine or tryptophan. Fields, in order: V gene, D gene, clone size, J gene, CDR3 DNA, CDR3 protein. The D gene is left open where the match is weak. Size tells how often a clone was seen (once, few, many) or the class of an expanded clone, and some rows leave it out.

v_gene: TRBV6-5
d_gene: NA
abundance: NA
j_gene: TRBJ2-6
CDR3nt: TGTGCCAGCAGGAAACAGGACTCTGGGGCCAACGTCCTGACTTTC
CDR3aa: CASRKQDSGANVLTF

v_gene: TRBV9
d_gene: TRBD1
abundance: NA
j_gene: TRBJ1-3
CDR3nt: TGTGCCAGCAGCGTAGGAGTGGGGACAGCTGGAAACACCATATATTTT
CDR3aa: CASSVGVGTAGNTIYF

v_gene: TRBV18
d_gene: NA
abundance: NA
j_gene: TRBJ1-1
CDR3nt: TGTGCCAGCTCGCAGGGAGGGGGTGAAGCTTTCTTT
CDR3aa: CASSQGGGEAFF

v_gene: TRBV30
d_gene: NA
abundance: NA
j_gene: TRBJ1-2
CDR3nt: TGTGCCTGGACAACCAGCTATGGCTACACCTTC
CDR3aa: CAWTTSYGYTF

v_gene: TRBV19
d_gene: NA
abundance: NA
j_gene: TRBJ1-5
CDR3nt: TGTGCCAGTAGTTGGGGGGACTCTAGCAATCAGCCCCAGCATTTT
CDR3aa: CASSWGDSSNQPQHF

v_gene: TRBV20-1
d_gene: NA
abundance: many
j_gene: TRBJ1-1
CDR3nt: TGCAGTGCTAGTCGGGGGGACACTGAAGCTTTCTTT
CDR3aa: CSASRGDTEAFF

v_gene: TRBV14
d_gene: NA
abundance: NA
j_gene: TRBJ2-7
CDR3nt: TGTGCCAGCAGCCACTTACTCTACGAGCAGTACTTC
CDR3aa: CASSHLLYEQYF

v_gene: TRBV7-7
d_gene: TRBD2
abundance: NA
j_gene: TRBJ2-1
CDR3nt: TGTGCTAGCAGCTTAGGACTAGCTCAAGGGGTCAATGAGCAGTTCTTC
CDR3aa: CASSLGLAQGVNEQFF

v_gene: TRBV7-2
d_gene: TRBD1
abundance: NA
j_gene: TRBJ2-3
CDR3nt: TGTGCCAGCAGCCCGGACAGGATGAGGACAGATACGCAGTATTTT
CDR3aa: CASSPDRMRTDTQYF

v_gene: TRBV29-1
d_gene: TRBD1
abundance: NA
j_gene: TRBJ1-3
CDR3nt: TGCAGCGCCGGGACAGGGACCGGAAACACCATATATTTT
CDR3aa: CSAGTGTGNTIYF

v_gene: TRBV7-8
d_gene: TRBD1
abundance: NA
j_gene: TRBJ1-1
CDR3nt: TGTGCCAGCAGCTTAGGAGGGGGCGCGTATGGGGAAAAGGTCACTGAAGCTTTCTTT
CDR3aa: CASSLGGGAYGEKVTEAFF

v_gene: TRBV9
d_gene: TRBD2
abundance: NA
j_gene: TRBJ2-1
CDR3nt: TGTGCCAGCAGCGTAGAAGGGGACTCTAGCGGTCAGAATGAGCAGTTCTTC
CDR3aa: CASSVEGDSSGQNEQFF

v_gene: TRBV5-6
d_gene: TRBD1
abundance: NA
j_gene: TRBJ2-7
CDR3nt: TGTGCCAGCAGCTTGGAGAGGACAGGAGTCGAGCAGTACTTC
CDR3aa: CASSLERTGVEQYF

v_gene: TRBV11-2
d_gene: TRBD2
abundance: NA
j_gene: TRBJ2-1
CDR3nt: TGTGCCAGCAGCTTGGCTAGCGGGAGCCATGAGCAGTTCTTC
CDR3aa: CASSLASGSHEQFF

v_gene: TRBV19
d_gene: NA
abundance: NA
j_gene: TRBJ1-5
CDR3nt: TGTGCCAGTAAAGACTGGGTGGGGCCCCAGCATTTT
CDR3aa: CASKDWVGPQHF

v_gene: TRBV6-5
d_gene: NA
abundance: once
j_gene: TRBJ1-6
CDR3nt: TGTGCCAGCAGTTACACACAGGGATGGGATTCACCCCTCCACTTT
CDR3aa: CASSYTQGWDSPLHF

v_gene: TRBV29-1
d_gene: TRBD2
abundance: NA
j_gene: TRBJ2-7
CDR3nt: TGCAGCGTTGAAGATACCGGGAGGGCCCCCGAGCAGTACTTC
CDR3aa: CSVEDTGRAPEQYF

v_gene: TRBV19
d_gene: TRBD1
abundance: NA
j_gene: TRBJ1-1
CDR3nt: TGTGCCCGCAGGGGGCAGAACACTGAAGCTTTCTTT
CDR3aa: CARRGQNTEAFF

v_gene: TRBV6-5
d_gene: TRBD1
abundance: NA
j_gene: TRBJ1-2
CDR3nt: TGTGCCGGCCGGGACAGCGCAATCTATGGCTACACCTTC
CDR3aa: CAGRDSAIYGYTF

v_gene: TRBV3-1/TRBV3-2
d_gene: TRBD2
abundance: NA
j_gene: TRBJ2-5
CDR3nt: TGTGCCAGCAGCCAAGTTGGACTAGCCGGGGAGACCCAGTACTTC
CDR3aa: CASSQVGLAGETQYF

v_gene: TRBV4-1
d_gene: TRBD2
abundance: NA
j_gene: TRBJ2-6
CDR3nt: TGCGCCAGCAGCCAAGATTCGGGAGGGTCTGGGGCCAACGTCCTGACTTTC
CDR3aa: CASSQDSGGSGANVLTF

v_gene: TRBV5-1
d_gene: NA
abundance: NA
j_gene: TRBJ1-1
CDR3nt: TGCGCCAGCAGCTTGGGTGGGGAGGTGAACACTGAAGCTTTCTTT
CDR3aa: CASSLGGEVNTEAFF